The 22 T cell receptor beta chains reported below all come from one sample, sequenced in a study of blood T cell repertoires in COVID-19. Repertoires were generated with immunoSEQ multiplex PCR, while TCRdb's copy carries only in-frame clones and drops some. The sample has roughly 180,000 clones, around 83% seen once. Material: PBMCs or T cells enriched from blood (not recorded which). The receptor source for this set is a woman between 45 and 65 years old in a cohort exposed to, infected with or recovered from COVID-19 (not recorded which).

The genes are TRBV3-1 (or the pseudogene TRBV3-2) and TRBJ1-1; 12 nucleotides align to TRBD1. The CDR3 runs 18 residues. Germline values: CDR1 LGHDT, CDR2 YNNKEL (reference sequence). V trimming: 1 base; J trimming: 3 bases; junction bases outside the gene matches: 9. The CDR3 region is CASSQGRDRGRIYTEAFF. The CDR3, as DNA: TGTGCCAGCAGCCAAGGTAGGGACAGGGGGCGCATTTACACTGAAGCTTTCTTT.

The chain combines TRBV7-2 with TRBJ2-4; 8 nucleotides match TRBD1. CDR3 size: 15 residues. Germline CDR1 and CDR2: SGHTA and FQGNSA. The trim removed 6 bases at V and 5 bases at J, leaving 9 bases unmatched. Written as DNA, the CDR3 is TGTGCCAGCAGAGGACAGGGATCTAGCCAAAACATTCAGTACTTC. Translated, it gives CASRGQGSSQNIQYF.

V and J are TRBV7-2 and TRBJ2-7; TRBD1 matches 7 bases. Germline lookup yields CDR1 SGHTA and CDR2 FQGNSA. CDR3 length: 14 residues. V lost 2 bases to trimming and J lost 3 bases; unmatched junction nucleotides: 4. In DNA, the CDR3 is TGTGCCAGCAGCTTATCGGGACAGAGCTACGAGCAGTACTTC. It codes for CASSLSGQSYEQYF.

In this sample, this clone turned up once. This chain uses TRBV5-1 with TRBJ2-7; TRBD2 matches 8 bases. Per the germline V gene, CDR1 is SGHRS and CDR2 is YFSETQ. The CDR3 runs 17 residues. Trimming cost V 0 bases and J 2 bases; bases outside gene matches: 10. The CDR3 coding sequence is TGCGCCAGCAGCTTGGGGACCCCCGGGAGGGTTCCCTACGAGCAGTACTTC. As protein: CASSLGTPGRVPYEQYF.

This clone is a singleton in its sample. The CDR3 is CASSLAWGRGYTF. CDR3 DNA: TGTGCCAGCAGCTTAGCGTGGGGGCGTGGCTACACCTTC. The gene calls are TRBV7-2 and TRBJ1-2, with D tentatively TRBD1 (6 bases). This CDR3 is 13 amino acids long. Germline CDR1 and CDR2: SGHTA and FQGNSA. V dropped 0 bases and J dropped 7 bases, with 9 bases sitting between them.

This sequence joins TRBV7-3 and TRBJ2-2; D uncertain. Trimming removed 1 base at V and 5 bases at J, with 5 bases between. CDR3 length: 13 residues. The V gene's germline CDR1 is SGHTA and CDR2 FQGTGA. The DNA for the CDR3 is TGTGCCAGCAGCTTAAAATCTACCGGGGAGCTGTTTTTT. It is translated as CASSLKSTGELFF.

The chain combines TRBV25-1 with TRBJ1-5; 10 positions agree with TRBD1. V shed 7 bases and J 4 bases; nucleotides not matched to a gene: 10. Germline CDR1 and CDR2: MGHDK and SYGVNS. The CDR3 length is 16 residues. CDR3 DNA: TGTGCCAGCACCCCGGGGGGGGGACAGGGGAATCAGCCCCAGCATTTT. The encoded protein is CASTPGGGQGNQPQHF.

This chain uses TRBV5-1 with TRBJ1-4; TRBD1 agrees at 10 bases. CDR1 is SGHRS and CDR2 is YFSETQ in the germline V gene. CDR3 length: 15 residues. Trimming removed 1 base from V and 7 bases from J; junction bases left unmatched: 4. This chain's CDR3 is CASSLLGQGPEKLFF. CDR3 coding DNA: TGCGCCAGCAGCTTGTTGGGACAGGGGCCTGAAAAACTGTTTTTT.

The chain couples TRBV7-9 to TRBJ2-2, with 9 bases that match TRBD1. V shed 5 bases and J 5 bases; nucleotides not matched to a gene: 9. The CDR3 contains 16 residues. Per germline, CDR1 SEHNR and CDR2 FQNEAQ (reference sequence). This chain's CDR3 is CASSPGDREGTGELFF. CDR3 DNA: TGTGCCAGCAGCCCTGGGGACAGGGAAGGTACCGGGGAGCTGTTTTTT.

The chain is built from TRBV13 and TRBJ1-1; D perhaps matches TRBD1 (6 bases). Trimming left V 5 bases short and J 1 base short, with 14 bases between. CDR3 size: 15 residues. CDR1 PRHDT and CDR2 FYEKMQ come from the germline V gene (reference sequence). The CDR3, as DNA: TGTGCCAGCAGCATGCTGACAGGACCGAACACTGAAGCTTTCTTT. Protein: CASSMLTGPNTEAFF.

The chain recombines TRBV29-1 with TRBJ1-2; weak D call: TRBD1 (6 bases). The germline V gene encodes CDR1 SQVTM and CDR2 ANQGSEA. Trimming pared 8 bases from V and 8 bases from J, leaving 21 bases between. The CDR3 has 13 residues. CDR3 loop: CSFKPTGNRGYTF. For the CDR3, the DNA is TGCAGCTTCAAGCCAACAGGGAACAGAGGCTACACCTTC.

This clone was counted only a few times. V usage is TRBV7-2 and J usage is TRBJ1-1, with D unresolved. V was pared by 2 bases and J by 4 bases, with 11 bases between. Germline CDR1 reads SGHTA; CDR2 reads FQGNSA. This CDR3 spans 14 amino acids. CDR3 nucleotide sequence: TGTGCCAGCAGCTTATCGGGGTTGGGCACTGAAGCTTTCTTT. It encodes CASSLSGLGTEAFF.

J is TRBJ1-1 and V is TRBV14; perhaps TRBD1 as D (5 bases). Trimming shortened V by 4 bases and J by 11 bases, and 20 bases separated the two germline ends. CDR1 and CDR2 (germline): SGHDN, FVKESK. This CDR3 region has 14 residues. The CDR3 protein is CASSPQRAREAAFF. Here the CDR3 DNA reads TGTGCCAGCAGCCCCCAGAGAGCCAGGGAAGCGGCTTTCTTT.

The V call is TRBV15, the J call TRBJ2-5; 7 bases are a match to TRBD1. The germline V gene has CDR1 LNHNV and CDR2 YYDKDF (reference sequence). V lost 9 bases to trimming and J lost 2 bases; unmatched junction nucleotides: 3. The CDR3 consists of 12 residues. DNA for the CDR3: TGTGCCACTCGGGACAGACAAGAGACCCAGTACTTC. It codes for CATRDRQETQYF.

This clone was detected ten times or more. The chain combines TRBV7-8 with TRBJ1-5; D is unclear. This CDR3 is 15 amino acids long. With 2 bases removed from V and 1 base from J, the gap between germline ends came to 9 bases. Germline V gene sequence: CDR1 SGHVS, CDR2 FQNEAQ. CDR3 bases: TGTGCCAGCAGCTTATGGGGAGAAAGCAATCAGCCCCAGCATTTT. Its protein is CASSLWGESNQPQHF. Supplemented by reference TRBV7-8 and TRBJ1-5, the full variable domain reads GAGVSQSPRYKVAKRGQDVALRCDPISGHVSLFWYQQALGQGPEFLTYFQNEAQLDKSGLPSDRFFAERPEGSVSTLKIQRTQQEDSAVYLCASSLWGESNQPQHFGDGTRLSIL.

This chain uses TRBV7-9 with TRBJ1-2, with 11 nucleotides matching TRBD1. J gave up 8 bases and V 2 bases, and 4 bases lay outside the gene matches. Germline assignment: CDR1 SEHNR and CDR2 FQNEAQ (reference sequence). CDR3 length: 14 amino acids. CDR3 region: CASSLKGQGDGYTF. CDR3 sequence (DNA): TGTGCCAGCAGCTTAAAGGGACAGGGGGACGGCTACACCTTC. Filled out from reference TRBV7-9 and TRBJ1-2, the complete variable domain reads DTGVSQNPRHKITKRGQNVTFRCDPISEHNRLYWYRQTLGQGPEFLTYFQNEAQLEKSRLLSDRFSAERPKGSFSTLEIQRTEQGDSAMYLCASSLKGQGDGYTFGSGTRLTVV.

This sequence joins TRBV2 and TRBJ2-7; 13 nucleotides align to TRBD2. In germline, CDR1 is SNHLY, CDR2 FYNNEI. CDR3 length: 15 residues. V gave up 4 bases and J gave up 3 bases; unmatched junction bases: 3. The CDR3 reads CASSGGLAGVYEQYF. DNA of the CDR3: TGTGCCAGCAGTGGTGGACTAGCGGGAGTCTACGAGCAGTACTTC.

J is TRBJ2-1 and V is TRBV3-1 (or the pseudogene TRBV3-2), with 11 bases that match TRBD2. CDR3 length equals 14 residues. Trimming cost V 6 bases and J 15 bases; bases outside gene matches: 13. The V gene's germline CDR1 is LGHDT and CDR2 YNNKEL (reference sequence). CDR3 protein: CASSPGTSGSGGFF. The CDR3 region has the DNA TGTGCCAGCAGTCCCGGGACTAGCGGTTCCGGCGGGTTCTTC.

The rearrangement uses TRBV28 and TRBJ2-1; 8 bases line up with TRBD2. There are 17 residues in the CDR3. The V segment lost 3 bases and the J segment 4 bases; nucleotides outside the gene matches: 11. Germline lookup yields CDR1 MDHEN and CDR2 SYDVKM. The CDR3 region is CASSFVGWRLAYNEQFF. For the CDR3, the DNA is TGTGCCAGCAGTTTCGTTGGGTGGAGACTAGCGTACAATGAGCAGTTCTTC.

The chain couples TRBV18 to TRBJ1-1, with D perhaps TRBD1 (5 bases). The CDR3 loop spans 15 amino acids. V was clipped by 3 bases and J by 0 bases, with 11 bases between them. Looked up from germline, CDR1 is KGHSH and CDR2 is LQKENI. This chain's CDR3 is CASSPEEGLNTEAFF. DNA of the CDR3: TGTGCCAGCTCACCGGAGGAGGGGTTGAACACTGAAGCTTTCTTT.

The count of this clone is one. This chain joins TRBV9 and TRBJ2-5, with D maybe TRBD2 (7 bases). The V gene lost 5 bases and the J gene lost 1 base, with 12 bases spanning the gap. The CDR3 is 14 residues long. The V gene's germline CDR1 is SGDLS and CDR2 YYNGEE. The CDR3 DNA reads TGTGCCAGCAGTCAAGGGGGGGGCCAAGAGACCCAGTACTTC. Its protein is CASSQGGGQETQYF.

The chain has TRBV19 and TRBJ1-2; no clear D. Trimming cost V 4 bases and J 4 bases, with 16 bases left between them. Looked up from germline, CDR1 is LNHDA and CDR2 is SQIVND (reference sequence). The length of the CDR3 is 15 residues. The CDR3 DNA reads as TGTGCCAGTAGTAAAACCACAGCCGGTGGCTATGGCTACACCTTC. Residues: CASSKTTAGGYGYTF.